The 21 T cell receptor beta chains listed next were all sequenced from one sample in a study of CD4+ T cells in melanoma. Data came from immunoSEQ multiplex PCR; TCRdb stores just in-frame clones and leaves some out. The sample has more than 12,000 clones, approximately 80% seen once; the top ten hold more than 5.5%. The sequenced sample was cells from a culture (not recorded whether cultured in vitro). The receptors here all came from a human donor with melanoma.

This clone has just one count. The chain uses TRBV11-2 and TRBJ2-7; D possibly corresponds to TRBD2 (5 bases). Trimming took off 1 base at V and 2 bases at J, with 18 bases between the two ends. Germline-derived CDR1 and CDR2 are SGHAT and FQNNGV. There are 17 residues in the CDR3. The CDR3 nucleotides read TGTGCCAGCAGCTTAGCCCGGGCGGGTAAGGTCACCTACGAGCAGTACTTC. This codes for CASSLARAGKVTYEQYF.

The chain carries TRBV7-9 and TRBJ2-3; 10 bases line up with TRBD1. The CDR3 contains 16 residues. V trimming: 5 bases; J trimming: 3 bases; junction bases outside the gene matches: 8. Germline lookup yields CDR1 SEHNR and CDR2 FQNEAQ (reference sequence). The CDR3 sequence: CASSRWTGGATDTQYF. The DNA of the CDR3 is TGTGCCAGCAGCCGGTGGACAGGGGGAGCGACAGATACGCAGTATTTT.

This rearrangement joins TRBV10-3 to TRBJ1-6, with D unresolved. The CDR3 is 15 residues long. Trimming pared 3 bases from V and 9 bases from J, leaving 15 bases between. The germline V gene encodes CDR1 ENHRY and CDR2 SYGVKD. CDR3 coding DNA: TGTGCCATCAGTGACGAAGCTGCGGGGTTTTCACCCCTCCACTTT. Its protein is CAISDEAAGFSPLHF.

V gene TRBV11-2 combines with J gene TRBJ2-2; unclear D gene. CDR3 size: 14 residues. Looked up from germline, CDR1 is SGHAT and CDR2 is FQNNGV. V lost 5 bases, J lost 4 bases, and 11 bases lay in between. The CDR3 is CASSERAVTGELFF. CDR3 coding DNA: TGTGCCAGCAGCGAACGGGCCGTCACCGGGGAGCTGTTTTTT. Filled out from reference TRBV11-2 and TRBJ2-2, the complete variable domain reads EAGVAQSPRYKIIEKRQSVAFWCNPISGHATLYWYQQILGQGPKLLIQFQNNGVVDDSQLPKDRFSAERLKGVDSTLKIQPAKLEDSAVYLCASSERAVTGELFFGEGSRLTVL.

The rearrangement joins TRBV9 to TRBJ2-2; D ambiguous. Germline V gives CDR1 SGDLS, CDR2 YYNGEE. CDR3 size: 14 residues. V gave up 4 bases and J gave up 0 bases, with 7 bases separating them. The CDR3 here is CASSKRPNTGELFF. The CDR3 nucleotides read TGTGCCAGCAGCAAAAGACCGAACACCGGGGAGCTGTTTTTT.

This chain links TRBV9 with TRBJ1-6; 8 bases agree with TRBD1. In germline, CDR1 is SGDLS, CDR2 YYNGEE. This CDR3 has 15 amino acids. Trimming at V came to 7 bases and at J to 9 bases, leaving 12 bases not matched to a gene. CDR3 loop: CASRGTGRSASPLHF. In DNA, the CDR3 is TGTGCCAGCCGAGGGACAGGCAGGTCAGCTTCACCCCTCCACTTT.

In this sample, this clone turned up a few times. This chain links TRBV27 with TRBJ1-5; TRBD1 aligns across 8 bases. The CDR3 loop spans 14 amino acids. J gave up 3 bases and V 5 bases, and 3 bases lay outside the gene matches. The germline V gene has CDR1 MNHEY and CDR2 SMNVEV (reference sequence). The CDR3 DNA sequence: TGTGCCAGCAGTCTGACAGGGGCCAATCAGCCCCAGCATTTT. It yields the protein CASSLTGANQPQHF.

The J gene is TRBJ2-7, the V gene TRBV6-6; D perhaps matches TRBD1 (5 bases). The V gene's germline CDR1 is MNHNY and CDR2 SVGAGI (reference sequence). Deletions cut 6 bases from V and 5 bases from J, with 20 bases between. CDR3 length: 15 amino acids. CDR3 sequence: CASRGLDTYTHEQYF. Here the CDR3 DNA reads TGTGCCAGCAGAGGATTGGACACCTATACCCACGAGCAGTACTTC.

V and J are TRBV18 and TRBJ1-1; D remains ambiguous. Germline V gene data show CDR1 as KGHSH and CDR2 as LQKENI. The V end was cut by 0 bases, the J end by 1 base, with 9 bases between. The CDR3 has 15 amino acids. For the CDR3, the DNA is TGTGCCAGCTCACCACCGAACAGAGGGAACACTGAAGCTTTCTTT. This codes for CASSPPNRGNTEAFF.

The chain links TRBV9 to TRBJ1-2, with TRBD1 identical over 8 bases. V was clipped by 4 bases and J by 2 bases; unmatched bases: 1. This CDR3 has 13 amino acids. Germline V gene sequence: CDR1 SGDLS, CDR2 YYNGEE. The CDR3 region is CASSRDRNYGYTF. In nucleotides, the CDR3 is TGTGCCAGCAGCCGGGACAGGAACTATGGCTACACCTTC.

V gene TRBV5-1 combines with J gene TRBJ2-2; 12 positions match TRBD2. The CDR3 is 16 amino acids. Trimming cost V 3 bases and J 5 bases; bases outside gene matches: 5. Germline V CDR1 and CDR2: SGHRS, YFSETQ. The CDR3 coding sequence is TGCGCCAGCAGCTCGACTAGCGGGGGCCTTACCGGGGAGCTGTTTTTT. Protein product: CASSSTSGGLTGELFF.

This sequence joins TRBV19 and TRBJ1-2; D is ambiguous. Looked up from germline, CDR1 is LNHDA and CDR2 is SQIVND (reference sequence). The CDR3 consists of 11 residues. Trimming removed 0 bases from V and 5 bases from J, with 1 base in between. CDR3 nucleotide sequence: TGTGCCAGTAGTATAGATTATGGCTACACCTTC. Protein: CASSIDYGYTF. Supplemented by reference TRBV19 and TRBJ1-2, the full variable domain reads DGGITQSPKYLFRKEGQNVTLSCEQNLNHDAMYWYRQDPGQGLRLIYYSQIVNDFQKGDIAEGYSVSREKKESFPLTVTSAQKNPTAFYLCASSIDYGYTFGSGTRLTVV.

The V and J genes are TRBV5-1 and TRBJ1-2, with D unresolved. In germline, CDR1 is SGHRS, CDR2 YFSETQ. V lost 0 bases, J lost 1 base, and 7 bases lay in between. The CDR3 covers 14 residues. The DNA of the CDR3 is TGCGCCAGCAGCTTGGGACGGGGTAACTATGGCTACACCTTC. It specifies CASSLGRGNYGYTF. Full variable domain (rest looked up from reference TRBV5-1 and TRBJ1-2): KAGVTQTPRYLIKTRGQQVTLSCSPISGHRSVSWYQQTPGQGLQFLFEYFSETQRNKGNFPGRFSGRQFSNSRSEMNVSTLELGDSALYLCASSLGRGNYGYTFGSGTRLTVV.

This chain links TRBV4-2 with TRBJ1-2, with D perhaps TRBD1 (6 bases). Germline CDR1 reads LGHNA; CDR2 reads YNFKEQ. The ends were cut back, 8 bases at V and 8 bases at J, with 21 bases in the middle. The CDR3 sequence is 14 residues long. The CDR3 coding sequence is TGTGCCAGCCGTCCGGTGGGGGCCTTAAAAGGCTACACCTTC. It translates to CASRPVGALKGYTF.

The chain carries TRBV5-4 and TRBJ1-2; D may be TRBD1 (6 bases). The CDR3 contains 12 residues. Germline values: CDR1 SGHNT, CDR2 YYREEE (reference sequence). Trimming removed 9 bases at V and 6 bases at J, with 15 bases between. CDR3 sequence: CATQDRSHGYTF. CDR3 coding DNA: TGTGCCACCCAGGACAGAAGTCATGGCTACACCTTC.

The chain links TRBV5-5 to TRBJ2-1; TRBD2 matches 8 bases. Germline V gives CDR1 SGHKS, CDR2 YYEKEE (reference sequence). CDR3 size: 15 residues. V was clipped by 0 bases and J by 8 bases; unmatched bases: 7. For the CDR3, the DNA is TGTGCCAGCAGCTTGGCCCGGGGGGGGGCGGATGAGCAGTTCTTC. It is translated as CASSLARGGADEQFF.

This chain links TRBV6-1 with TRBJ2-4, with TRBD2 matching over 8 bases. Germline V gives CDR1 MNHNS, CDR2 SASEGT. The CDR3 totals 14 residues. With V trimmed by 2 bases and J by 8 bases, 5 bases remained unmatched. The CDR3 sequence: CASSETAGGDIQYF. The CDR3, as DNA: TGTGCCAGCAGTGAAACGGCCGGGGGGGACATTCAGTACTTC.

The chain is built from TRBV11-2 and TRBJ2-5; tentatively, D is TRBD2 (6 bases). V lost 5 bases and J 7 bases, leaving 20 bases between the germline ends. The CDR3 has 15 amino acids. In germline, CDR1 is SGHAT, CDR2 FQNNGV. The CDR3 sequence: CASSTHLATGGTQYF. In DNA form, the CDR3 reads TGTGCCAGCAGCACCCACCTAGCTACCGGGGGGACCCAGTACTTC.

The V and J genes are TRBV6-5 and TRBJ1-2, with a tentative D call TRBD1 (5 bases). Trimming cost V 2 bases and J 7 bases, with 17 bases left between them. This CDR3 spans 15 amino acids. CDR1 and CDR2 from the germline V gene are MNHEY and SVGAGI. CDR3: CASSYLTRGRGGYTF. The CDR3 DNA sequence: TGTGCCAGCAGTTACCTTACGAGGGGAAGGGGTGGCTACACCTTC.

The rearrangement uses TRBV19 and TRBJ1-5, with TRBD1 matching 7 bases. CDR3 length equals 15 residues. Germline values: CDR1 LNHDA, CDR2 SQIVND (reference sequence). Trimming at V came to 7 bases and at J to 2 bases, leaving 8 bases not matched to a gene. CDR3 loop: CASNHQGQGNQPQHF. CDR3 DNA: TGTGCCAGTAACCATCAAGGACAGGGCAATCAGCCCCAGCATTTT.

Turning to this clone: This sample also contains other DNA sequences that code for the same CDR3. J is TRBJ1-3 and V is TRBV5-1; D uncertain. CDR1 SGHRS and CDR2 YFSETQ come from the germline V gene. The CDR3 has 15 residues. V lost 3 bases to trimming and J lost 0 bases, with 10 bases between them. The CDR3 reads CASSSDGNSGNTIYF. The DNA for the CDR3 is TGCGCCAGCAGCTCGGACGGGAACTCTGGAAACACCATATATTTT.